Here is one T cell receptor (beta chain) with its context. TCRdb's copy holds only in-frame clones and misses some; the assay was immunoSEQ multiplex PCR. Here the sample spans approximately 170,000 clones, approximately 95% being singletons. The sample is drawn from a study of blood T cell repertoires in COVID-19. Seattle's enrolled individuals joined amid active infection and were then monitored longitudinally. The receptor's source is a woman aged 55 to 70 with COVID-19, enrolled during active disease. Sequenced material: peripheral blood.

CDR3 sequence reads: CASSMSGNRQETQYF. CDR3 sequence (DNA): TGTGCCAGTAGTATGTCAGGGAATAGGCAAGAGACCCAGTACTTC. The rearrangement uses TRBV19 and TRBJ2-5, with D perhaps TRBD1 (5 bases). This CDR3 has 15 residues. CDR1 and CDR2 (germline): LNHDA, SQIVND (reference sequence). V was trimmed by 3 bases and J by 2 bases, leaving 13 bases between them.